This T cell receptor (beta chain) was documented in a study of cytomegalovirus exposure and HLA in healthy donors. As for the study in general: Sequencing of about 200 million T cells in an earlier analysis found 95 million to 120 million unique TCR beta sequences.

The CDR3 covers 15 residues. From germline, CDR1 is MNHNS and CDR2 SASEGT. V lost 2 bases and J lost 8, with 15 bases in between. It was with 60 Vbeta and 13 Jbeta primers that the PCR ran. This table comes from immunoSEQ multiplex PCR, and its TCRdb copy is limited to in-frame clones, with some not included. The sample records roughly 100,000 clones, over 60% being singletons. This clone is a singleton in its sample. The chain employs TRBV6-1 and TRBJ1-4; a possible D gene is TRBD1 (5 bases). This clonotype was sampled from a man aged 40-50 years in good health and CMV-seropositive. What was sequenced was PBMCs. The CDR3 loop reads CASSESRGFREKLFF. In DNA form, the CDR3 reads TGTGCCAGCAGTGAAAGTCGGGGGTTTCGGGAAAAACTGTTTTTT.